Shown below are 9 T cell receptor beta chains from a single sample sequenced in a study of cytomegalovirus exposure and HLA in healthy donors. 13 Jbeta primers and 60 Vbeta primers were used for the PCR. Some clones are missing from TCRdb's copy, which holds only in-frame ones; the method was immunoSEQ multiplex PCR. The table shows more than 90,000 clones, with roughly four fifths occurring only once. Sequencing used PBMCs. These receptors came from a man aged 45 to 65 in good health and CMV-seronegative.

The chain couples TRBV19 to TRBJ2-1; 11 bases line up with TRBD2. Per the germline V gene, CDR1 is LNHDA and CDR2 is SQIVND (reference sequence). V was clipped by 6 bases and J by 4 bases; unmatched bases: 5. CDR3 length equals 15 residues. CDR3 DNA sequence: TGTGCCAGTAGACCCGGGACTAGCGGTTACAATGAGCAGTTCTTC. This codes for CASRPGTSGYNEQFF.

This sequence joins TRBV5-8 and TRBJ1-5; D is ambiguous. Germline V gene lookup returns CDR1 SGHTS and CDR2 YDEGEE. The CDR3 covers 14 residues. V dropped 4 bases and J dropped 7 bases, with 15 bases sitting between them. CDR3 in amino acids: CASSLWAPNQPQHF. As DNA, the CDR3 is TGTGCCAGCAGCCTATGGGCCCCGAACCAGCCCCAGCATTTT.

J is TRBJ2-3 and V is TRBV5-1, with 8 bases identical to TRBD2. The germline CDR1 and CDR2 sequences are SGHRS and YFSETQ. Trimming removed 0 bases from V and 6 bases from J; junction bases left unmatched: 6. The CDR3 is made up of 15 amino acids. CDR3 DNA sequence: TGCGCCAGCAGCTTGGTTAGCGGGGCCGTGGATACGCAGTATTTT. Translating gives CASSLVSGAVDTQYF.

The chain uses TRBV7-2 and TRBJ1-2; no firm D call. Germline V lookup: CDR1 SGHTA, CDR2 FQGNSA. Trimming removed 0 bases at V and 10 bases at J, with 12 bases between. The CDR3 runs to 13 residues. The CDR3 DNA reads TGTGCCAGCAGCTTAGCGCGTACAGACGCCTACACCTTC. This encodes CASSLARTDAYTF.

V is TRBV7-9 and J is TRBJ2-3; D not certain. The germline V and J ends were trimmed by 5 bases and 0 bases, with 9 bases remaining between them. This CDR3 spans 14 amino acids. CDR1 and CDR2 (germline): SEHNR, FQNEAQ (reference sequence). CDR3 DNA: TGTGCCAGCAGCCTATTAGATAGCACAGATACGCAGTATTTT. Translated, it gives CASSLLDSTDTQYF.

The J gene is TRBJ1-4, the V gene TRBV7-9; TRBD1 aligns across 8 bases. Trimming took 5 bases from V and 2 from J; bases not matched to a gene: 10. Germline values: CDR1 SEHNR, CDR2 FQNEAQ (reference sequence). The CDR3 runs 17 residues. CDR3 DNA: TGTGCCAGCAGCCCAATGACAGGGGAGATGACTAATGAAAAACTGTTTTTT. Protein: CASSPMTGEMTNEKLFF.

The chain has TRBV4-3 and TRBJ2-7, with 8 bases fitting TRBD1. Germline assignment: CDR1 LGHNA and CDR2 YSLEER. V gave up 0 bases and J gave up 1 base; unmatched junction bases: 8. The CDR3 length is 17 residues. CDR3 nucleotide sequence: TGCGCCAGCAGCCAAGAAAGACCGGGACAGGTTTCCTACGAGCAGTACTTC. Its protein is CASSQERPGQVSYEQYF.

The chain joins TRBV11-1 to TRBJ2-5; 9 positions match TRBD1. The V gene's germline CDR1 is SGHAT and CDR2 FQDESV (reference sequence). The V and J ends lost 2 bases and 5 bases, in that order; junction bases with no gene match: 6. The CDR3 is made up of 15 amino acids. CDR3 sequence reads: CASSLKDRGWETQYF. CDR3 in DNA: TGTGCCAGCAGCTTAAAGGACAGGGGATGGGAGACCCAGTACTTC.

This clone has a handful of counts. The V gene is TRBV5-1, the J gene TRBJ2-5, with D perhaps TRBD1 (5 bases). Trimming stripped 3 bases from V and 5 bases from J, with 17 bases between. Germline CDR1 reads SGHRS; CDR2 reads YFSETQ. This CDR3 is built from 15 residues. The CDR3 spells CASSSPSRGSETQYF. The CDR3 DNA reads TGCGCCAGCAGCTCACCCTCAAGGGGCTCGGAGACCCAGTACTTC.